Below, one T cell receptor (beta chain) is given with its context. The antigen remains undetermined. TCR sequencing used cDNA made by reverse transcription of extracted RNA. TCRdb's copy holds only in-frame clones and misses some; the assay was immunoSEQ multiplex PCR. The sample holds about 42,000 clones, around three fifths seen once. CDR1 SGHDT and CDR2 YYEEEE come from the germline V gene. The CDR3 length is 16 residues. Trimming stripped 0 bases from V and 1 base from J, with 14 bases between. This entry belongs to a study of CD8+ T cells in alopecia areata. Turning to the study itself: A 6-month off-drug phase came after tofacitinib, which had lasted 6 to 18 months. Regarding the study as a whole: With patients, TCR sharing proved less clear than in mice, a difference possibly related to HLA. Among the 100 top clones, expanded CD8+ clones, like scalp clonality, were significantly decreased by tofacitinib.

Documented treatment: oral pan-JAK inhibitor, 5-10 mg twice daily. The source was CD8+ T cells sorted from blood, collected at week 4, from a patient treated with tofacitinib. The receptor's source is a human donor with alopecia areata. The V gene is TRBV5-6, the J gene TRBJ2-7, with a weak D call TRBD1 (6 bases). The CDR3 here is CASSLEGGLRSYEQYF. Written as DNA, the CDR3 is TGTGCCAGCAGCTTGGAAGGGGGTCTGCGGTCCTACGAGCAGTACTTC.